One and the same sample provided the 18 T cell receptor beta chains below, sequenced in a study of blood T cell repertoires in COVID-19. TCRdb keeps only in-frame clones here, not all; method: immunoSEQ multiplex PCR. The table has a few hundred thousand clones, 80% to 90% seen once; the top ten hold less than 1.2%. Sequencing was done on a sample of PBMCs or T cells enriched from blood (not recorded which). These receptors came from a man between 18 and 29 years old who had recovered from COVID-19.

The V call is TRBV28, the J call TRBJ1-2; 7 bases are shared with TRBD1. The CDR3 totals 15 residues. V was clipped by 4 bases and J by 4 bases; unmatched bases: 9. The germline CDR1 and CDR2 sequences are MDHEN and SYDVKM. The CDR3 nucleotides read TGTGCCAGCAGTTCGGCGGGGACAGACTCCTATGGCTACACCTTC. Translating it yields CASSSAGTDSYGYTF.

This clone was seen once. The chain combines TRBV19 with TRBJ1-2, with a tentative D call TRBD1 (5 bases). Between the trimmed V and J ends, which lost 3 bases and 6 bases, there was a span of 8 bases. From germline, CDR1 is LNHDA and CDR2 SQIVND (reference sequence). The CDR3 runs 12 residues. CDR3 in DNA: TGTGCCAGTAGTATCGGGGGAGATGGCTACACCTTC. Its translation: CASSIGGDGYTF.

V gene TRBV7-9 combines with J gene TRBJ2-1; 7 nucleotides match TRBD1. Germline values: CDR1 SEHNR, CDR2 FQNEAQ (reference sequence). V trimming: 2 bases; J trimming: 2 bases; junction bases outside the gene matches: 0. CDR3 length: 14 amino acids. The CDR3 is CASSLRGPYNEQFF. The CDR3 coding sequence is TGTGCCAGCAGCTTAAGGGGGCCCTACAATGAGCAGTTCTTC. The entire variable domain, with the rest obtained from reference TRBV7-9 and TRBJ2-1, is as follows: DTGVSQNPRHKITKRGQNVTFRCDPISEHNRLYWYRQTLGQGPEFLTYFQNEAQLEKSRLLSDRFSAERPKGSFSTLEIQRTEQGDSAMYLCASSLRGPYNEQFFGPGTRLTVL.

The chain is built from TRBV28 and TRBJ2-7, with 8 bases lining up with TRBD2. The CDR3 runs 15 residues. Germline V gene data show CDR1 as MDHEN and CDR2 as SYDVKM. The J segment lost 4 bases and the V segment lost 3 bases, leaving 8 bases of the junction unmatched. The CDR3 nucleotides are TGTGCCAGCAGTTTCTACACTAGCGGCCAGTACGAGCAGTACTTC. As protein: CASSFYTSGQYEQYF.

The chain links TRBV7-9 to TRBJ1-3, with a weak D call TRBD1 (5 bases). CDR3 size: 13 residues. Deletions cut 1 base from V and 8 bases from J, with 9 bases between. Germline CDR1 and CDR2: SEHNR and FQNEAQ (reference sequence). The CDR3 DNA reads TGTGCCAGCAGCTTAGACGGGGGGGACACCATATATTTT. This translates into CASSLDGGDTIYF.

V usage is TRBV7-9 and J usage is TRBJ2-7, with 7 positions matching TRBD2. V dropped 1 base and J dropped 4; count of bases not matched to a gene: 4. The V gene's germline CDR1 is SEHNR and CDR2 FQNEAQ (reference sequence). The CDR3 is 14 amino acids. The CDR3: CASSLVVSGYEQYF. CDR3 DNA: TGTGCCAGCAGCTTAGTCGTTAGCGGGTACGAGCAGTACTTC.

V gene TRBV7-9 combines with J gene TRBJ1-5, with D possibly TRBD1 on 6 matching bases. This CDR3 is built from 16 residues. The V end lost 5 bases, the J end lost 0 bases, and 14 bases lay between the germline ends. Germline V CDR1 and CDR2: SEHNR, FQNEAQ (reference sequence). As DNA, the CDR3 is TGTGCCAGCAGCCGGGAGGGGGGTGATAGCAATCAGCCCCAGCATTTT. Encoded protein: CASSREGGDSNQPQHF.

The J gene is TRBJ2-7, the V gene TRBV6-5; no reliable D call. The CDR3 extends over 13 amino acids. Trimming cost V 5 bases and J 2 bases, with 10 bases left between them. Germline lookup yields CDR1 MNHEY and CDR2 SVGAGI. The CDR3 here is CASSLGSTYEQYF. Written as DNA, the CDR3 is TGTGCCAGCAGTCTAGGATCGACCTACGAGCAGTACTTC.

The chain uses TRBV15 and TRBJ1-1; 8 nucleotides line up with TRBD1. Germline V gene lookup returns CDR1 LNHNV and CDR2 YYDKDF (reference sequence). This CDR3 is built from 13 residues. With 5 bases clipped from V and 7 bases from J, the junction kept 6 bases outside the gene matches. The CDR3 DNA follows: TGTGCCACCAGCCGAGGACAGGGTGGTGAAGCTTTCTTT. This gives the protein CATSRGQGGEAFF.

This chain links TRBV7-9 with TRBJ2-3, with 7 bases fitting TRBD2. Germline CDR1 SEHNR, CDR2 FQNEAQ (reference sequence). The V and J ends lost 3 bases and 6 bases, in that order; junction bases with no gene match: 12. The CDR3 length is 16 residues. The CDR3, as DNA: TGTGCCAGCAGCTTTGGGAGGGCCTTTCGTCAGGATACGCAGTATTTT. This gives the protein CASSFGRAFRQDTQYF.

Worth noting for this clone: The sample has other DNA sequences that encode this CDR3 too. The V call is TRBV29-1, the J call TRBJ1-1; D remains ambiguous. Deletions cut 4 bases from V and 0 bases from J, with 3 bases between. The CDR3 extends over 11 amino acids. Looked up from germline, CDR1 is SQVTM and CDR2 is ANQGSEA. CDR3 amino acids: CSVGLNTEAFF. In DNA, the CDR3 is TGCAGCGTTGGGCTGAACACTGAAGCTTTCTTT.

The chain uses TRBV30 and TRBJ2-5, with D perhaps matching TRBD2 (7 bases). Trimming stripped 3 bases from V and 5 bases from J, with 10 bases between. Germline assignment: CDR1 GTSNPN and CDR2 SVGIG (reference sequence). The CDR3 runs 12 residues. This chain's CDR3 is CAWRRGGETQYF. The CDR3 nucleotides are TGTGCCTGGAGGAGGGGGGGGGAGACCCAGTACTTC.

This clone has more than one count but fewer than ten. This chain connects TRBV24-1 to TRBJ2-1, with 8 bases lining up with TRBD1. V lost 3 bases, J lost 0 bases, and 3 bases stayed unmatched. Germline lookup yields CDR1 KGHDR and CDR2 SFDVKD. The CDR3 is made up of 16 amino acids. The chain's CDR3 is CATSDDRGSSYNEQFF. CDR3 in DNA: TGTGCCACCAGTGATGACAGGGGAAGCTCCTACAATGAGCAGTTCTTC.

This chain connects TRBV18 to TRBJ1-1, with TRBD1 identical over 7 bases. With V trimmed by 6 bases and J by 5 bases, 12 bases remained unmatched. Germline CDR1 is KGHSH and CDR2 is LQKENI. CDR3 length: 15 amino acids. The CDR3 spells CASSPNPGGRTEAFF. The CDR3 DNA reads as TGTGCCAGCTCCCCAAACCCAGGGGGAAGGACTGAAGCTTTCTTT. Using reference TRBV18 and TRBJ1-1 for the parts outside the CDR3, the full variable domain is NAGVMQNPRHLVRRRGQEARLRCSPMKGHSHVYWYRQLPEEGLKFMVYLQKENIIDESGMPKERFSAEFPKEGPSILRIQQVVRGDSAAYFCASSPNPGGRTEAFFGQGTRLTVV.

This rearrangement joins TRBV6-2 or TRBV6-3 to TRBJ2-1; maybe TRBD2 (5 bases). The CDR3 is 17 amino acids. Per germline, CDR1 MNHEY and CDR2 SVGEGT. V lost 2 bases and J 4 bases, leaving 18 bases between the germline ends. CDR3 region: CASSYNPRAANYNEQFF. DNA of the CDR3: TGTGCCAGCAGTTACAACCCGAGGGCAGCAAATTACAATGAGCAGTTCTTC.

This clone was recorded a few times. The rearrangement links TRBV28 to TRBJ1-2; weak D call: TRBD1 (5 bases). Trimming took off 7 bases at V and 7 bases at J, with 16 bases between the two ends. Germline CDR1 is MDHEN and CDR2 is SYDVKM. The CDR3 length is 13 residues. The CDR3 DNA reads TGTGCCAGCAATCGGGAGGGGCTGCGTGGCTACACCTTC. Translating gives CASNREGLRGYTF.

The rearrangement joins TRBV5-8 to TRBJ2-6; 7 bases are shared with TRBD1. V trimming: 4 bases; J trimming: 12 bases; junction bases outside the gene matches: 7. Looked up from germline, CDR1 is SGHTS and CDR2 is YDEGEE. CDR3 length: 13 amino acids. CDR3 bases: TGTGCCAGCAGCCCGGGACAGCCCCCCGTCCTGACTTTC. Protein sequence: CASSPGQPPVLTF.

The rearrangement joins TRBV5-1 to TRBJ2-2; D is possibly TRBD1 (6 bases). CDR1 and CDR2 from the germline V gene are SGHRS and YFSETQ. V was clipped by 4 bases and J by 6 bases, with 13 bases between them. CDR3 length: 14 amino acids. The CDR3 spells CASSPEQGAGELFF. The CDR3, as DNA: TGCGCCAGCAGCCCGGAACAGGGAGCCGGGGAGCTGTTTTTT. Using reference TRBV5-1 and TRBJ2-2 for the parts outside the CDR3, the full variable domain is KAGVTQTPRYLIKTRGQQVTLSCSPISGHRSVSWYQQTPGQGLQFLFEYFSETQRNKGNFPGRFSGRQFSNSRSEMNVSTLELGDSALYLCASSPEQGAGELFFGEGSRLTVL.